This T cell receptor beta chain was found in a study of blood T cell repertoires in COVID-19 (dated by TCRdb to the early 2020s). For the wider study: Samples covering the acute and convalescent phases of COVID-19 were provided by collaborators in the United States, Italy and Spain. The prospective study material was composed of cDNA or gDNA derived from T cells, B-cell-depleted T cells, or PBMCs. Where HLA class I and class II types were available, the types were taken from metadata supplied by the sample provider, not from assay-based typing. The sample metadata nearly always contained a de-identified subject ID, COVID-19 status, age in years and sex. The repertoires were released in a freely available public database intended as a resource for research on the immune response to SARS-CoV-2. Samples came from the ongoing ImmuneRACE study (first 160 participants) plus 1,254 subjects from 6 global collaborators. Deeply sampled blood TCRbeta repertoires from subjects exposed to, actively infected with, or recovered from COVID-19 were included in the dataset.

CDR1 and CDR2 were assigned from the germline V gene (reference sequence) as LNHDA and SQIVND. V is trimmed back by 3 bases and J by 1 base, and the junction contains 6 bases that no gene match accounts for. From its cysteine to its phenylalanine, the CDR3 spans 16 amino acids. CDR3 DNA only is kept here, 48 bases in frame from base 1. Whole blood was collected in K2EDTA tubes by collaborating institutions according to the institutions' own protocols. For TCRbeta analysis, collaborators shipped samples in one of three forms: frozen whole blood, isolated PBMCs, or DNA extracted from either of those sample types. This clone was recorded once. Its specific antigen is unknown. Base-call qualities are not available, and no considerably larger clone is one nucleotide away. TCRbeta CDR3 regions were amplified from genomic DNA by means of the immunoSEQ Assay, a bias-controlled multiplex PCR. In the paper's pipeline: The number of nucleated cells in each sample was estimated by amplification of reference gene primers within the assay. To quantify the absolute abundance of each unique TCRbeta CDR3 rearrangement, sequence reads were collapsed and filtered. For each sample, productive Simpson clonality was calculated as the square root of Simpson's diversity index over productive rearrangements. Here the immuneACCESS table is served through TCRdb, limited to in-frame sequences with V and J called. Missing clones are a known gap in these copies; in checked studies unresolved V genes cover under half, and the rest lacks a known reason. That table is the source of V, J and clone size, and D and trimming were worked out from the DNA. For this sample the table gives approximately 110,000 clones, of which approximately 79% were detected only once. The biggest ten clones account for around a fifth of the sample.

What the study reported, not specific to this receptor: The amount of clinical and demographic metadata varied by source and participant and was provided uncurated.

The V gene is TRBV19 and the J gene is TRBJ2-1, with 7 central nucleotides matching TRBD1. This clonotype originated in an older man with active or convalescent COVID-19. The sample consisted of peripheral blood. The bases read TGTGCCAGTAGTATGAGGGGGCAGGGATCCTACAATGAGCAGTTCTTC. It translates as CASSMRGQGSYNEQFF.